Following are 17 T cell receptor beta chains from one sample sequenced in a study of cytomegalovirus exposure and HLA in healthy donors. The PCR contained 60 Vbeta and 13 Jbeta primers. Only in-frame clones appear in the TCRdb table, and some are missing; sequencing was by immunoSEQ multiplex PCR. The table includes approximately 150,000 clones, around 80% detected once. Sequenced sample: PBMCs. These receptors were obtained from a man aged 35 to 55 in good health and CMV-seropositive.

The chain carries TRBV7-2 and TRBJ1-1, with no clear D. The CDR3 runs to 16 residues. The germline gives CDR1 SGHTA, CDR2 FQGNSA. The ends were cut back, 1 base at V and 3 bases at J, with 15 bases in the middle. CDR3 nucleotides: TGTGCCAGCAGCTTAGTTCAATTGGGCAGGTACACTGAAGCTTTCTTT. Its translation: CASSLVQLGRYTEAFF.

The chain employs TRBV6-5 and TRBJ2-1, with TRBD2 matching over 11 bases. This CDR3 contains 13 residues. After removal of 6 bases from V and 9 bases from J, the junction contained 4 bases not matched to a gene. CDR1 is MNHEY, CDR2 SVGAGI, per germline. CDR3 sequence (DNA): TGTGCCAGCAGCCTCACTAGCGGGAGTGAGCAGTTCTTC. Amino acid sequence: CASSLTSGSEQFF.

CDR3 amino acids: CATSREVMGGYEQYF. The CDR3 DNA reads TGTGCCACCAGCAGAGAGGTAATGGGAGGCTACGAGCAGTACTTC. V is TRBV15 and J is TRBJ2-7; a weak D match, TRBD2 (6 bases). V gave up 0 bases and J gave up 3 bases, with 12 bases separating them. This CDR3 spans 15 amino acids. The V gene's germline CDR1 is LNHNV and CDR2 YYDKDF (reference sequence).

The chain links TRBV15 to TRBJ2-5; TRBD1 might be the D (5 bases). The last part of the DNA fits TRBJ2-7 better; the J call may be wrong. This CDR3 has 14 residues. From germline, CDR1 is LNHNV and CDR2 YYDKDF (reference sequence). CDR3 sequence: CATSFLQGSYEQYF. In DNA form, the CDR3 reads TGTGCCACCAGCTTCCTTCAGGGTTCCTACGAGCAGTACTTC.

The table lists this clone with a few counts. The CDR3 region has the DNA TGTGCCAGCGGGACTAGCGGGAGTCGGGGCACAGATACGCAGTATTTT. Its translation is CASGTSGSRGTDTQYF. The genes are TRBV6-6 and TRBJ2-3; the match to TRBD2 covers 14 bases. Trimming cost V 8 bases and J 1 base; bases outside gene matches: 5. CDR1 MNHNY and CDR2 SVGAGI come from the germline V gene (reference sequence). This CDR3 comprises 16 residues.

In nucleotides, the CDR3 is TGTGCCAGCAGGGGACAGGGTCTATTCCTGCCCACGTCGGACACTGAAGCTTTCTTT. This translates into CASRGQGLFLPTSDTEAFF. The chain employs TRBV2 and TRBJ1-1; TRBD1 matches 9 bases. J lost 3 bases, V lost 6 bases, and 20 bases had no gene match. The V gene's germline CDR1 is SNHLY and CDR2 FYNNEI. This CDR3 comprises 19 residues.

The V gene is TRBV28, the J gene TRBJ2-7; maybe TRBD2 (6 bases). V lost 8 bases and J 3 bases, leaving 11 bases between the germline ends. This CDR3 region has 12 residues. In germline, CDR1 is MDHEN, CDR2 SYDVKM. The CDR3 nucleotides are TGTGCCAGCGGTCTCGGGAGCTACGAGCAGTACTTC. This codes for CASGLGSYEQYF.

This clone was counted only a few times. The chain combines TRBV28 with TRBJ1-2; 7 positions match TRBD1. V was pared by 2 bases and J by 0 bases, with 9 bases of the junction left unmatched. The CDR3 has 17 residues. Germline values: CDR1 MDHEN, CDR2 SYDVKM. The chain's CDR3 is CASSLASGGRSNYGYTF. For the CDR3, the DNA is TGTGCCAGCAGTTTAGCCTCAGGGGGACGGTCTAACTATGGCTACACCTTC.

The genes are TRBV28 and TRBJ2-7, with 9 positions matching TRBD1. In germline, CDR1 is MDHEN, CDR2 SYDVKM. V shed 4 bases, J shed 2 bases, and the junction held 6 bases outside the gene matches. The CDR3 runs to 15 residues. CDR3 amino acids: CASSSPGQGAYEQYF. For the CDR3, the DNA is TGTGCCAGCAGTTCACCGGGACAGGGAGCCTACGAGCAGTACTTC.

This clone was recorded once. The V and J genes are TRBV14 and TRBJ2-4; a weak D match, TRBD2 (5 bases). Germline V gene lookup returns CDR1 SGHDN and CDR2 FVKESK. V was cut by 1 base and J by 4 bases, with 11 bases left in between. CDR3 size: 15 residues. CDR3 amino acids: CASSQVAGGKNIQYF. As DNA, the CDR3 is TGTGCCAGCAGCCAAGTCGCAGGAGGAAAAAACATTCAGTACTTC.

The chain recombines TRBV19 with TRBJ2-7; 8 positions match TRBD1. The CDR3 contains 13 residues. Germline trimming cut 4 bases from V and 6 bases from J; bases unmatched to any gene: 5. Germline-derived CDR1 and CDR2 are LNHDA and SQIVND (reference sequence). Here the CDR3 reads CASSRTGRGEQYF. Here the CDR3 DNA reads TGTGCCAGTAGTAGGACAGGGAGAGGCGAGCAGTACTTC. The whole variable domain, filled in from reference TRBV19 and TRBJ2-7, reads DGGITQSPKYLFRKEGQNVTLSCEQNLNHDAMYWYRQDPGQGLRLIYYSQIVNDFQKGDIAEGYSVSREKKESFPLTVTSAQKNPTAFYLCASSRTGRGEQYFGPGTRLTVT.

Points on this clone: The junction differs from germline at one of its ends, possibly a read error. The V gene is TRBV7-7, the J gene TRBJ2-2; 7 bases agree with TRBD1. From germline, CDR1 is SSHAT and CDR2 FNYEAQ (reference sequence). The CDR3 is made up of 13 amino acids. This chain's CDR3 is CASSEDRSGQLFF. In DNA form, the CDR3 reads TGTGCCAGCAGCGAGGACAGGTCCGGGCAGCTGTTTTTT. The variable domain in full, with the rest retrieved from reference TRBV7-7 and TRBJ2-2, is GAGVSQSPRYKVTKRGQDVTLRCDPISSHATLYWYQQALGQGPEFLTYFNYEAQPDKSGLPSDRFSAERPEGSISTLTIQRTEQRDSAMYRCASSEDRSGQLFFGEGSRLTVL.

This clone has only a few counts. This chain joins TRBV11-2 and TRBJ2-3; D remains unclear. The CDR3 is 15 residues long. In germline, CDR1 is SGHAT, CDR2 FQNNGV. V was shortened by 2 bases and J by 3 bases, with 12 bases between the two germline ends. DNA for the CDR3: TGTGCCAGCAGCTTAATCGGCGGTCCGACAGATACGCAGTATTTT. Its protein is CASSLIGGPTDTQYF.

This clone has just one count. Other DNA sequences in the same sample also yield this CDR3. The CDR3 reads CASSEVPGARETQYF. In nucleotides, the CDR3 is TGTGCCAGCAGTGAAGTACCAGGGGCTCGGGAGACCCAGTACTTC. The chain is built from TRBV25-1 and TRBJ2-5, with D tentatively TRBD1 (6 bases). This CDR3 comprises 15 residues. Trimming left V 2 bases short and J 5 bases short, with 15 bases between. Looked up from germline, CDR1 is MGHDK and CDR2 is SYGVNS.

This clone was seen only once. The rearrangement links TRBV4-1 to TRBJ1-1, with 8 positions matching TRBD1. CDR3 length: 16 amino acids. Trimming at V came to 1 base and at J to 0 bases, leaving 4 bases not matched to a gene. The germline gives CDR1 MGHRA, CDR2 YSYEKL. CDR3 bases: TGCGCCAGCAGCCAAGGGACAGGGCTCATGAACACTGAAGCTTTCTTT. It translates to CASSQGTGLMNTEAFF.

The chain links TRBV25-1 to TRBJ1-1; D ambiguous. The ends were cut back, 1 base at V and 4 bases at J, with 10 bases in the middle. The germline CDR1 and CDR2 sequences are MGHDK and SYGVNS. The CDR3 has 14 residues. The CDR3 sequence is CASSESLQPTEAFF. The CDR3 DNA sequence: TGTGCCAGCAGTGAATCCCTACAGCCCACTGAAGCTTTCTTT.

The chain links TRBV2 to TRBJ1-3; D call uncertain. Germline V CDR1 and CDR2: SNHLY, FYNNEI. The CDR3 length is 13 residues. Between the trimmed V and J ends, which lost 6 bases and 7 bases, there was a span of 13 bases. The CDR3 nucleotides read TGTGCCAGCAGCGGGGAGTCGGGGAACACCATATATTTT. This encodes CASSGESGNTIYF.